What follows are 25 T cell receptor beta chains derived from one specimen sequenced in a study of post-analysis software for immune sequencing data. The study, taken as a whole, reports: Patients carried a handful of TRBV segments more frequently than controls did, and TRBV5-6, TRBV5-1 and TRBV20-1 were among them.

Sequencing libraries made from TCR beta cDNA carried unique molecular identifiers. MiXCR, applied by TCRdb to the PCR reads, yields one record per CDR3 protein. The sample has hundreds of thousands of distinct CDR3 sequences, 36% seen once; the top ten hold under 5%. What these receptors recognize is not known. Sequenced sample: blood. The source of these receptors is a girl between 10 and 17 years old with multiple sclerosis.

This clonotype was counted between two and nine times. The J gene is TRBJ1-5, the V gene TRBV19; D is uncertain. The CDR3 is 13 residues long. With 3 bases removed from V and 4 bases from J, the gap between germline ends came to 7 bases. Germline V gene sequence: CDR1 LNHDA, CDR2 SQIVND (reference sequence). CDR3 sequence reads: CASSIGWNQPQHF. CDR3 coding DNA: TGTGCCAGTAGTATTGGGTGGAATCAGCCCCAGCATTTT.

The chain joins TRBV12-3 or TRBV12-4 to TRBJ2-7; 9 bases map to TRBD1. The tail of the sequence fits TRBJ2-5 better, so the J call may be wrong. The CDR3 totals 14 residues. The CDR3 loop reads CASSTGTGRETQYF. The CDR3 DNA reads as TGTGCCAGCAGCACCGGGACAGGGAGGGAGACCCAGTACTTC.

This clonotype was observed a few times. Given a much more abundant clone one base away, this may be a read error. V and J are TRBV7-9 and TRBJ2-1; TRBD2 matches at 7 bases. CDR3 size: 13 residues. Germline V gene data show CDR1 as SEHNR and CDR2 as FQNEAQ (reference sequence). The DNA of the CDR3 is TGTGCCGGCAGTTTAGCGGGCGGGCTTGAGCAGTTCTTC. Translation: CAGSLAGGLEQFF.

At least ten counts were recorded for this clonotype. V usage is TRBV7-8 and J usage is TRBJ2-1, with D tentatively TRBD1 (6 bases). The germline V gene has CDR1 SGHVS and CDR2 FQNEAQ. V lost 0 bases and J lost 5, with 8 bases in between. The CDR3 consists of 14 residues. For the CDR3, the DNA is TGTGCCAGCAGCTTAGCGAAGGGGGACAATGAGCAGTTCTTC. As protein: CASSLAKGDNEQFF.

Concerning this clonotype: A much larger clone lies a single base off, so this may be a read error. The chain employs TRBV12-3 or TRBV12-4 and TRBJ2-1; 10 nucleotides match TRBD2. Trimming took 8 bases from V and 2 from J; bases not matched to a gene: 12. The CDR3 runs to 17 residues. The CDR3 sequence: CASSGLATGSAYNEQFF. In DNA form, the CDR3 reads TGTGCCAGCTCGGGACTAGCGACCGGGAGTGCCTACAATGAGCAGTTCTTC.

The sample holds one count of this clonotype. The genes are TRBV20-1 and TRBJ2-5; D call uncertain. The V end lost 3 bases, the J end lost 5 bases, and 13 bases lay between the germline ends. The CDR3 length is 13 residues. The germline CDR1 and CDR2 sequences are DFQATT and SNEGSKA (reference sequence). The CDR3 DNA sequence: TGCAGTGCTAGGACGTTAATCGGGGAGACCCAGTACTTC. This encodes CSARTLIGETQYF.

This clonotype was found a few times. This may be a read error, as it is one base from a much larger clone. This chain joins TRBV5-1 and TRBJ2-3; D call uncertain. Germline CDR1 reads SGHRS; CDR2 reads YFSETQ. The CDR3 extends over 13 amino acids. The CDR3 nucleotides are TGCGCCAGCAGCTTGGAAGGACCAGATGCGCAGTATTTT. Residues: CASSLEGPDAQYF.

Turning to this clonotype: This may be a read error: a much more frequent sequence differs by one nucleotide. As DNA, the CDR3 is TGTGCCAGCAGTCCAAGACAACCCGGGAATGAAAAACTGTTTTTT. Amino acids: CASSPRQPGNEKLFF. V is TRBV12-3 or TRBV12-4 and J is TRBJ1-4; unclear D gene. V lost 5 bases and J lost 5, with 15 bases in between. The CDR3 is 15 amino acids.

This chain connects TRBV4-2 to TRBJ2-5; 10 nucleotides match TRBD2. The CDR3 runs 17 residues. Germline V gene lookup returns CDR1 LGHNA and CDR2 YNFKEQ. Trimming cost V 1 base and J 1 base; bases outside gene matches: 6. In DNA form, the CDR3 reads TGTGCCAGCAGCCAAGGGGAGGCTAGCGGGAGCCAAGAGACCCAGTACTTC. Its translation: CASSQGEASGSQETQYF.

This chain links TRBV19 with TRBJ2-1; TRBD2 agrees at 10 bases. V trimming: 11 bases; J trimming: 7 bases; junction bases outside the gene matches: 14. CDR3 length: 15 residues. CDR1 LNHDA and CDR2 SQIVND come from the germline V gene (reference sequence). This CDR3 is CAAGGERGGLNEQFF. DNA of the CDR3: TGTGCCGCCGGGGGGGAGCGGGGGGGCCTGAATGAGCAGTTCTTC.

A note on this clonotype: This clone may be a read error of a much larger clone one base away. V is TRBV29-1 and J is TRBJ1-1, with D perhaps TRBD1 (5 bases). There are 12 residues in the CDR3. Germline V lookup: CDR1 SQVTM, CDR2 ANQGSEA. The ends were cut back, 7 bases at V and 4 bases at J, with 13 bases in the middle. CDR3 loop: CSGWGRGTEAFF. In nucleotides, the CDR3 is TGCAGCGGTTGGGGCAGAGGCACTGAAGCTTTCTTT.

This clonotype was recorded at least ten times. The DNA of the CDR3 is TGTGCCAGCAGTCCTTTGGACAGGGACCGATATGGCTACACCTTC. It encodes CASSPLDRDRYGYTF. The rearrangement joins TRBV6-1 to TRBJ1-2, with TRBD1 matching 8 bases. V shed 5 bases, J shed 5 bases, and the junction held 10 bases outside the gene matches. Germline V gives CDR1 MNHNS, CDR2 SASEGT. The length of the CDR3 is 15 residues.

The rearrangement uses TRBV5-7 and TRBJ2-3; D is possibly TRBD1 or TRBD2 (5 bases each). Being an ORF, TRBV5-7 has a function that is uncertain. V was trimmed by 4 bases and J by 5 bases, leaving 14 bases between them. The CDR3 spans 14 residues. The chain's CDR3 is CASSPGRTKDTQYF. In DNA form, the CDR3 reads TGTGCCAGCAGCCCGGGACGAACAAAAGATACGCAGTATTTT.

This clonotype came up many times. CDR3 region: CASSLGEGRTNYGYTF. In DNA, the CDR3 is TGTGCCAGCAGCTTGGGGGAGGGCCGGACTAACTATGGCTACACCTTC. The V and J genes are TRBV5-6 and TRBJ1-2; D uncertain. Germline V gives CDR1 SGHDT, CDR2 YYEEEE. V lost 0 bases and J 0 bases, leaving 12 bases between the germline ends. The CDR3 spans 16 residues.

The chain links TRBV5-1 to TRBJ2-5; 13 bases map to TRBD2. This CDR3 has 16 amino acids. Germline V gene lookup returns CDR1 SGHRS and CDR2 YFSETQ. Trimming took 3 bases from V and 5 from J; bases not matched to a gene: 7. The CDR3 coding sequence is TGCGCCAGCAGCTCCGGACTAGCGGGAGTTGGTGAGACCCAGTACTTC. Residues: CASSSGLAGVGETQYF.

The rearrangement joins TRBV11-1 to TRBJ2-7; no reliable D call. Trimming pared 5 bases from V and 6 bases from J, leaving 20 bases between. The CDR3 has 15 residues. Germline-derived CDR1 and CDR2 are SGHAT and FQDESV (reference sequence). Here the CDR3 reads CASSTLSAGPCEQYF. For the CDR3, the DNA is TGTGCCAGCAGCACCCTGTCGGCCGGACCCTGCGAGCAGTACTTC. The whole variable domain, remainder taken from reference TRBV11-1 and TRBJ2-7, is EAEVAQSPRYKITEKSQAVAFWCDPISGHATLYWYRQILGQGPELLVQFQDESVVDDSQLPKDRFSAERLKGVDSTLKIQPAELGDSAMYLCASSTLSAGPCEQYFGPGTRLTVT.

This clonotype was seen only a few times. A clone one base away is much larger, so this may be a read error. The CDR3 sequence: CATSDPDGSLGTQYF. CDR3 nucleotide sequence: TGTGCCACCAGTGACCCCGACGGATCGCTGGGGACCCAGTACTTC. This chain joins TRBV24-1 and TRBJ2-5, with unresolved D. Per germline, CDR1 KGHDR and CDR2 SFDVKD. CDR3 length: 15 amino acids. With 4 bases removed from V and 7 bases from J, the gap between germline ends came to 18 bases.

This chain connects TRBV6-5 to TRBJ1-1; TRBD1 might be the D (6 bases). This CDR3 region has 15 residues. CDR1 is MNHEY, CDR2 SVGAGI, per germline. The V gene lost 6 bases and the J gene lost 0 bases, with 14 bases spanning the gap. CDR3 bases: TGTGCCAGCAGACGGCAAGGGGGATTGAACACTGAAGCTTTCTTT. This gives the protein CASRRQGGLNTEAFF.

The V call is TRBV6-5, the J call TRBJ1-2; 7 bases are a match to TRBD1. From germline, CDR1 is MNHEY and CDR2 SVGAGI. V was pared by 1 base and J by 0 bases, with 8 bases of the junction left unmatched. The CDR3 has 17 residues. CDR3 bases: TGTGCCAGCAGTTACTGGGGGCAGGGGGGGACTAACTATGGCTACACCTTC. It is translated as CASSYWGQGGTNYGYTF.

Many counts were recorded for this clonotype. The chain links TRBV7-8 to TRBJ2-7, with D unresolved. Looked up from germline, CDR1 is SGHVS and CDR2 is FQNEAQ. V shed 1 base and J shed 1 base, with 11 bases lying between them. This CDR3 is built from 15 residues. The CDR3 DNA follows: TGTGCCAGCAGCTTAGTGGCCGACCCGTCCTACGAGCAGTACTTC. It translates to CASSLVADPSYEQYF.

V and J are TRBV11-2 and TRBJ2-7, with D hard to call. Trimming took off 6 bases at V and 2 bases at J, with 14 bases between the two ends. CDR1 is SGHAT, CDR2 FQNNGV, per germline. The CDR3 runs 14 residues. CDR3 protein: CASSRRRAAYEQYF. CDR3 sequence (DNA): TGTGCCAGCAGTCGACGACGGGCCGCCTACGAGCAGTACTTC.

The chain employs TRBV6-5 and TRBJ2-5; D not certain. V was shortened by 0 bases and J by 3 bases, with 8 bases between the two germline ends. This CDR3 has 14 residues. Germline lookup yields CDR1 MNHEY and CDR2 SVGAGI. The CDR3 sequence is CASSYSGKEETQYF. The CDR3 nucleotides are TGTGCCAGCAGTTACTCGGGCAAGGAAGAGACCCAGTACTTC.

The rearrangement joins TRBV2 to TRBJ2-5; 7 positions match TRBD2. Germline CDR1 SNHLY, CDR2 FYNNEI. The CDR3 contains 16 residues. V gave up 1 base and J gave up 2 bases; unmatched junction bases: 7. CDR3 in DNA: TGTGCCAGCAGTGAAGGCGTCGGGGGGAATCAAGAGACCCAGTACTTC. It translates to CASSEGVGGNQETQYF.

The rearrangement joins TRBV5-1 to TRBJ2-5; the match to TRBD2 covers 14 bases. CDR3 size: 16 residues. CDR1 and CDR2 (germline): SGHRS, YFSETQ. V was pared by 7 bases and J by 2 bases, with 7 bases of the junction left unmatched. This chain's CDR3 is CASGPGLAGGQETQYF. CDR3 nucleotides: TGCGCCAGCGGCCCCGGACTAGCGGGGGGACAAGAGACCCAGTACTTC.

The genes are TRBV15 and TRBJ2-5, with D unresolved. V lost 4 bases to trimming and J lost 0 bases, with 9 bases between them. Germline V gives CDR1 LNHNV, CDR2 YYDKDF (reference sequence). The CDR3 sequence is 14 residues long. CDR3 loop: CATSTGTNQETQYF. Written as DNA, the CDR3 is TGTGCCACCAGCACTGGAACCAACCAAGAGACCCAGTACTTC.